Sequencing of this T cell receptor beta chain was carried out in a study of beta chain features in type 1 diabetes. With 0 bases removed from V and 4 bases from J, the gap between germline ends came to 9 bases. There are 14 residues in the CDR3. Germline-derived CDR1 and CDR2 are SNHLY and FYNNEI. This clone has more than one count but fewer than ten. Its specificity is unknown. Findings of the study overall: HLA influence on TCRB rearrangement stayed unresolved here. Moderate yet significant TCRB CDR3 shortening was seen in Type 1 diabetes patients in all four CD4+ subsets. Naive, central memory and Treg TCRB repertoires appeared more alike in patients than in healthy donors. Individuals with type 1 diabetes displayed fewer insertions and more deletions at VDJ junctions.

Isolated RNA was reverse transcribed in full, so expressed TCRB transcripts were sequenced. Sequenced by immunoSEQ multiplex PCR; TCRdb stores in-frame clones only, minus some. The table shows roughly 150,000 clones, with around 8.3% occurring only once. The chain is built from TRBV2 and TRBJ2-5; D gene unclear. Specimen: central memory CD4+ T cells from blood. The receptor was isolated from a woman younger than 35 with type 1 diabetes. CDR3 nucleotide sequence: TGTGCCAGCAGTGAAGCCTTTTCGGGAGAGACCCAGTACTTC. Its protein is CASSEAFSGETQYF.